The present entry profiles one T cell receptor beta chain with its context. The source of the sample is a study of blood T cell repertoires in COVID-19. For the study at large: There were acute and convalescent COVID-19 samples, and they came from the United States, Italy and Spain. T cells, B-cell-depleted T cells, or PBMCs provided the cDNA or gDNA that served as material.

The germline gives CDR1 SGHRS, CDR2 YFSETQ. The CDR3 has 13 residues. Trimming removed 3 bases from V and 5 bases from J, with 9 bases in between. In the original analysis: Estimated nucleated cell counts came from reference gene primer amplification. The assay was immunoSEQ multiplex PCR, and TCRdb's table has in-frame clones only and misses some. V, J and clone size were drawn from that table, and D and trimming were deduced from the DNA. The sample carries some 150,000 clones, around 86% recorded once. Sequenced sample: peripheral blood. This sequence originates from a man aged 70 or older with acute or convalescent COVID-19. This chain uses TRBV5-1 with TRBJ1-5; D might be TRBD1 (5 bases). The CDR3 spells CASSSDIHQPQHF. As DNA, the CDR3 is TGCGCCAGCAGCTCGGACATCCATCAGCCCCAGCATTTT.